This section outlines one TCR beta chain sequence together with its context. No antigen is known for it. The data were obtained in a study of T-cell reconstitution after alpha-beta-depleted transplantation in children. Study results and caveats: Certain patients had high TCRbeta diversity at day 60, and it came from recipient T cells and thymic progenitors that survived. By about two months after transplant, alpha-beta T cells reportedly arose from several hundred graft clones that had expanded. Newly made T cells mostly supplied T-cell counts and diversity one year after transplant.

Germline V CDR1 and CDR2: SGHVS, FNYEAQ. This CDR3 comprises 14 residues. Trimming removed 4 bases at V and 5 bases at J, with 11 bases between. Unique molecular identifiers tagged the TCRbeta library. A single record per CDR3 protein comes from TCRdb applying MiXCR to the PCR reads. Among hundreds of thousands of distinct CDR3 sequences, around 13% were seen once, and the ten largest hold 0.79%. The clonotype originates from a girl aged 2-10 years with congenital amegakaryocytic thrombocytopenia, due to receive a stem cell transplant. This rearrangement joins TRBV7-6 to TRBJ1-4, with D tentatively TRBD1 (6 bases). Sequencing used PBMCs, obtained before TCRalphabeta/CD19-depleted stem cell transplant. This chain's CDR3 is CASSSGQVNEKLFF. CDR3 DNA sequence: TGTGCCAGCAGCTCGGGACAAGTAAATGAAAAACTGTTTTTT.